The 10 T cell receptor beta chains below come from one sample, sequenced in a study of T cells in localized non-small cell lung cancer. The repertoire was sequenced with immunoSEQ multiplex PCR; TCRdb's copy has only in-frame clones and lacks some. The repertoire has under 75,000 clones, roughly 90% of them found once; the top ten carry 20% to 25%. The source material was peripheral blood, sampled before any cancer treatment. Receptors were obtained from a male donor at least 60 years old with stage III squamous cell lung carcinoma.

The chain uses TRBV6-1 and TRBJ2-7; 8 nucleotides align to TRBD2. The CDR3 has 15 amino acids. Germline loops: CDR1 MNHNS, CDR2 SASEGT. The junction had 13 bases not matched to a gene; V was cut back by 6 bases and J by 6 bases. For the CDR3, the DNA is TGTGCCAGCAGAACAGTTGGACTAGCCGTCGTCGAGCAGTACTTC. It translates to CASRTVGLAVVEQYF.

The rearrangement links TRBV7-2 to TRBJ1-2, with 10 bases fitting TRBD1. Germline V gives CDR1 SGHTA, CDR2 FQGNSA. Trimming took 5 bases from V and 6 from J; bases not matched to a gene: 9. This CDR3 region has 15 residues. The CDR3 DNA is TGTGCCAGCAGCCCAAGACAGGGGGCGCGGGATGGCTACACCTTC. It specifies CASSPRQGARDGYTF.

The table lists this clone with a count of one. The V gene is TRBV19, the J gene TRBJ1-4; D unclear. The CDR3 runs 13 residues. CDR1 and CDR2 (germline): LNHDA, SQIVND (reference sequence). The V gene lost 5 bases and the J gene lost 4 bases, with 8 bases spanning the gap. CDR3 nucleotide sequence: TGTGCCAGTAGTTCCCTTAATAATGAAAAACTGTTTTTT. Its protein is CASSSLNNEKLFF.

This chain joins TRBV13 and TRBJ1-4; TRBD1 is a possible D gene (5 bases). V lost 4 bases, J lost 4 bases, and 13 bases lay in between. Per germline, CDR1 PRHDT and CDR2 FYEKMQ (reference sequence). The CDR3 covers 15 residues. The CDR3 protein is CASSSSGGRNEKLFF. CDR3 nucleotide sequence: TGTGCCAGCAGCTCCTCGGGGGGACGTAATGAAAAACTGTTTTTT.

The V gene is TRBV5-4, the J gene TRBJ2-3; TRBD2 aligns across 13 bases. Germline V CDR1 and CDR2: SGHNT, YYREEE (reference sequence). The length of the CDR3 is 16 residues. The junction had 3 bases not matched to a gene; V was cut back by 3 bases and J by 2 bases. The CDR3 is CASSWTSGGNTDTQYF. Written as DNA, the CDR3 is TGTGCCAGCAGCTGGACTAGCGGGGGCAACACAGATACGCAGTATTTT.

Only one count was recorded for this clone. The V gene is TRBV7-2, the J gene TRBJ1-5; 12 nucleotides align to TRBD1. The CDR3 has 18 residues. Trimming at V came to 2 bases and at J to 0 bases, leaving 5 bases not matched to a gene. Germline CDR1 and CDR2: SGHTA and FQGNSA. In DNA form, the CDR3 reads TGTGCCAGCAGCTTACTTGGGACAGGGGGCTATAGCAATCAGCCCCAGCATTTT. Its translation is CASSLLGTGGYSNQPQHF.

The chain links TRBV14 to TRBJ1-2, with D unresolved. The CDR3 consists of 14 residues. The germline V and J ends were trimmed by 4 bases and 4 bases, with 13 bases remaining between them. Germline V lookup: CDR1 SGHDN, CDR2 FVKESK. CDR3 amino acids: CASSPPGRVYGYTF. DNA for the CDR3: TGTGCCAGCAGCCCCCCGGGGAGGGTCTATGGCTACACCTTC.

The CDR3 DNA follows: TGTGCCAACAACCCGGGGGCGAGCTATGGCTACACCTTC. Translation gives CANNPGASYGYTF. The chain links TRBV7-3 to TRBJ1-2; possibly TRBD1 for D (6 bases). The CDR3 sequence is 13 residues long. V was pared by 10 bases and J by 4 bases, with 16 bases between. The germline V gene has CDR1 SGHTA and CDR2 FQGTGA.

The J gene is TRBJ1-5, the V gene TRBV28; 9 bases fit TRBD1. V lost 1 base to trimming and J lost 6 bases; unmatched junction nucleotides: 7. CDR1 MDHEN and CDR2 SYDVKM come from the germline V gene. The CDR3 has 16 residues. For the CDR3, the DNA is TGTGCCAGCAGTTTATTCTGGACAGGGGTGGGTCAGCCCCAGCATTTT. Amino acid sequence: CASSLFWTGVGQPQHF.

The chain couples TRBV5-4 to TRBJ1-2, with D tentatively TRBD1 (6 bases). The CDR3 length is 13 residues. V lost 4 bases and J 2 bases, leaving 9 bases between the germline ends. From germline, CDR1 is SGHNT and CDR2 YYREEE (reference sequence). The CDR3 coding sequence is TGTGCCAGCAGCATCGGGACAAACTATGGCTACACCTTC. Its protein is CASSIGTNYGYTF.